The TCR beta chain described here comes from a study of Ad26.COV2.S vaccination and SARS-CoV-2 variants. Overall study context: Once, or twice with 56 days between doses, Ad26.COV2.S was given intramuscularly.

The repertoire was sequenced with immunoSEQ multiplex PCR; TCRdb's copy has only in-frame clones and lacks some. Of roughly 390,000 clones in the sample, about nine tenths were seen once. The treatment denotes: some 20 received Ad26.COV2.S at low or high dose, single or two shots; 5 received placebo; per-sample allocation not given. All samples were drawn on day 63, counting from the first vaccine or placebo injection. The CDR3 runs 13 residues. Germline V gene lookup returns CDR1 SGHNT and CDR2 YYREEE (reference sequence). V lost 7 bases to trimming and J lost 2 bases; unmatched junction nucleotides: 5.

This sequence joins TRBV5-4 and TRBJ2-7, with 8 bases fitting TRBD2. The sequence was collected from a person between 18 and 59 years old who received the Ad26.COV2.S COVID-19 vaccine or a placebo. The source material was peripheral blood, sampled in a trial of Ad26.COV2.S vaccine versus placebo. CDR3 nucleotide sequence: TGTGCCAGCGGTTTCGGGGGGGCCTACGAGCAGTACTTC. It translates to CASGFGGAYEQYF.